This TCR beta chain came from a study of Graves' ophthalmopathy and Graves' hyperthyroidism. General study results and limits: Blood shared most expanded thyroid clonotypes above 0.001 frequency.

The CDR3 length is 15 residues. Germline CDR1 is MNHEY and CDR2 is SVGEGT. Trimming removed 2 bases from V and 4 bases from J; junction bases left unmatched: 4. This clonotype was counted ten times or more. Its matching antigen is unknown. Clinical symptoms, serum thyroxine, TRAb, thyroid ultrasound and orbital computed tomography formed the basis of diagnosis. Isolation of PBMCs was performed using 9 to 10 ml of fresh peripheral blood. Amplification of TCR beta CDR3 regions used RNA transcripts. First-round RT-PCR with HTBI primers preceded a second-round multiplex PCR. TCRdb reprocessed the multiplex PCR reads via MiXCR and lists one record per CDR3 protein. Among fewer than 400,000 distinct CDR3 sequences listed, 15% to 20% were seen once.

The rearrangement links TRBV6-2 or TRBV6-3 to TRBJ2-5, with TRBD2 matching over 10 bases. Sequencing was performed on peripheral blood. The origin of this receptor is a woman aged 18-35 years with Graves' ophthalmopathy. The chain's CDR3 is CASSYIAGGAETQYF. The CDR3 coding sequence is TGTGCCAGCAGTTACATAGCGGGAGGAGCAGAGACCCAGTACTTC.